The 21 T cell receptor beta chains below come from one sample, sequenced in a study of cytomegalovirus exposure and HLA in healthy donors. The PCR made use of 60 Vbeta and 13 Jbeta primers. Some clones are missing from TCRdb's copy, which holds only in-frame ones; the method was immunoSEQ multiplex PCR. The sample lists approximately 130,000 clones, over 75% seen once, with roughly 1.5% in the top ten. The sequenced material came from PBMCs. The receptors come from a woman aged 18-29 years in good health and CMV-seronegative.

V and J are TRBV7-9 and TRBJ1-4, with 7 bases aligning to TRBD1. The ends lost 3 bases at V and 8 bases at J; junction bases unmatched: 6. CDR1 is SEHNR, CDR2 FQNEAQ, per germline (reference sequence). This CDR3 is built from 14 residues. The CDR3 DNA reads TGTGCCAGCAGCTTGTGGGACAGCAACGAAAAACTGTTTTTT. As protein: CASSLWDSNEKLFF.

CDR3 DNA sequence: TGTGCCAGCAGTTTGGGACAGCTCCAAGAGACCCAGTACTTC. Protein sequence: CASSLGQLQETQYF. The chain has TRBV6-6 and TRBJ2-5; TRBD1 matches at 7 bases. The V and J ends lost 4 bases and 1 base, in that order; junction bases with no gene match: 3. Per the germline V gene, CDR1 is MNHNY and CDR2 is SVGAGI (reference sequence). The length of the CDR3 is 14 residues.

J is TRBJ1-1 and V is TRBV7-3, with a tentative D call TRBD1 (6 bases). Looked up from germline, CDR1 is SGHTA and CDR2 is FQGTGA. V shed 0 bases and J shed 2 bases, with 7 bases lying between them. The CDR3 runs 14 residues. CDR3 sequence (DNA): TGTGCCAGCAGCTTAACACAGGGCAACACTGAAGCTTTCTTT. Its protein product is CASSLTQGNTEAFF. Combining the CDR3 with reference TRBV7-3 and TRBJ1-1 gives the whole variable domain GAGVSQTPSNKVTEKGKYVELRCDPISGHTALYWYRQSLGQGPEFLIYFQGTGAADDSGLPNDRFFAVRPEGSVSTLKIQRTERGDSAVYLCASSLTQGNTEAFFGQGTRLTVV.

This rearrangement joins TRBV18 to TRBJ2-7; 9 bases match TRBD1. There are 14 residues in the CDR3. Unmatched junction bases numbered 5, after V lost 2 bases and J lost 6 bases. CDR1 and CDR2 (germline): KGHSH, LQKENI. The CDR3 DNA reads TGTGCCAGCTCACCAGGGACAGGGAGAAGCGAGCAGTACTTC. Residues: CASSPGTGRSEQYF.

In its sample, this clone was seen a few times. V usage is TRBV5-4 and J usage is TRBJ1-1; 9 bases line up with TRBD1. This CDR3 is built from 16 residues. Germline values: CDR1 SGHNT, CDR2 YYREEE (reference sequence). Trimming at V came to 4 bases and at J to 7 bases, leaving 14 bases not matched to a gene. The CDR3 sequence: CASSAATGGAGFEAFF. Written as DNA, the CDR3 is TGTGCCAGCAGCGCCGCTACAGGGGGCGCCGGCTTTGAAGCTTTCTTT.

This chain uses TRBV2 with TRBJ1-1; possible D gene TRBD1, 6 bases. The CDR3 has 16 residues. Trimming left V 7 bases short and J 0 bases short, with 18 bases between. Germline-derived CDR1 and CDR2 are SNHLY and FYNNEI. CDR3 coding DNA: TGTGCCAGCACTACACCCTGGACAGATATGAACACTGAAGCTTTCTTT. Amino acids: CASTTPWTDMNTEAFF.

The gene calls are TRBV7-8 and TRBJ1-1; a possible D gene is TRBD1 (6 bases). CDR1 and CDR2 from the germline V gene are SGHVS and FQNEAQ. V lost 3 bases to trimming and J lost 5 bases, with 16 bases between them. The CDR3 has 15 amino acids. For the CDR3, the DNA is TGTGCCAGCAGCTTGACCGGCGGGGGGCTTACTGAAGCTTTCTTT. Translated: CASSLTGGGLTEAFF.

The genes are TRBV4-3 and TRBJ1-4; tentatively, D is TRBD1 (6 bases). V was pared by 4 bases and J by 12 bases, with 18 bases between. Germline assignment: CDR1 LGHNA and CDR2 YSLEER. This CDR3 has 14 residues. The CDR3 DNA sequence: TGCGCCAGCAGCCCCAGGACAGTAGCCGGGGAACTGTTTTTT. Its translation is CASSPRTVAGELFF.

The chain couples TRBV10-3 to TRBJ2-7; 8 bases align to TRBD1. Germline V gives CDR1 ENHRY, CDR2 SYGVKD. CDR3 length equals 12 residues. The trim removed 10 bases at V and 6 bases at J, leaving 8 bases unmatched. The CDR3 nucleotides read TGTGCCAGCAGGACAGGGAACATCGAGCAGTACTTC. This sequence encodes CASRTGNIEQYF.

The chain couples TRBV5-1 to TRBJ1-2; TRBD1 is a possible D gene (6 bases). The germline V gene has CDR1 SGHRS and CDR2 YFSETQ. The CDR3 runs 13 residues. Trimming took 4 bases from V and 5 from J, leaving 12 bases between them. Here the CDR3 DNA reads TGCGCCAGCAGCGTTGGGACAACTTATGGCTACACCTTC. Translation: CASSVGTTYGYTF.

The chain employs TRBV6-5 and TRBJ1-5, with D maybe TRBD1 (5 bases). The CDR3 covers 15 residues. The germline V gene encodes CDR1 MNHEY and CDR2 SVGAGI. V was pared by 6 bases and J by 2 bases, with 14 bases between. The CDR3 DNA reads TGTGCCAGCAGGGCCAGGGTCCAGGGCAATCAGCCCCAGCATTTT. It specifies CASRARVQGNQPQHF.

This chain joins TRBV7-3 and TRBJ1-1, with D maybe TRBD1 (5 bases). V lost 1 base to trimming and J lost 7 bases, with 10 bases between them. CDR3 length: 13 residues. Germline values: CDR1 SGHTA, CDR2 FQGTGA. The CDR3, as DNA: TGTGCCAGCAGCTTAAGCAGGGATGGTGAAGCTTTCTTT. It encodes CASSLSRDGEAFF.

V usage is TRBV15 and J usage is TRBJ1-2; 7 nucleotides align to TRBD1. This CDR3 region has 18 residues. J gave up 5 bases and V 0 bases, and 15 bases lay outside the gene matches. From germline, CDR1 is LNHNV and CDR2 YYDKDF (reference sequence). In nucleotides, the CDR3 is TGTGCCACCAGCAGAGATTTATCGGGAGGGGGCCTCATGTATGGCTACACCTTC. Translation gives CATSRDLSGGGLMYGYTF.

Here the CDR3 reads CAWSVQRGGPETQYF. The DNA of the CDR3 is TGTGCCTGGAGTGTGCAGCGGGGGGGCCCGGAGACCCAGTACTTC. The chain employs TRBV30 and TRBJ2-5; 10 bases map to TRBD2. V lost 0 bases and J lost 5; bases outside the gene matches: 6. The CDR3 is made up of 15 amino acids. In germline, CDR1 is GTSNPN, CDR2 SVGIG (reference sequence).

This chain joins TRBV5-1 and TRBJ1-1; unclear D gene. Germline V gene lookup returns CDR1 SGHRS and CDR2 YFSETQ. The CDR3 contains 14 residues. V lost 0 bases and J lost 1, with 7 bases in between. The CDR3 coding sequence is TGCGCCAGCAGCTTGGGGGCAGCGAACACTGAAGCTTTCTTT. The encoded protein is CASSLGAANTEAFF.

This sequence joins TRBV2 and TRBJ2-2; a weak D match, TRBD1 (6 bases). The germline V gene has CDR1 SNHLY and CDR2 FYNNEI. The V and J ends lost 5 bases and 10 bases respectively, with 14 bases between them. The CDR3 sequence is 13 residues long. This chain's CDR3 is CASSHDRSLELFF. In nucleotides, the CDR3 is TGTGCCAGCAGTCATGACAGGTCTCTGGAGCTGTTTTTT.

V and J are TRBV6-6 and TRBJ2-1, with D possibly matching TRBD1 (5 bases). V gave up 3 bases and J gave up 1 base, with 7 bases separating them. This CDR3 is built from 14 residues. The germline V gene has CDR1 MNHNY and CDR2 SVGAGI (reference sequence). The CDR3 coding sequence is TGTGCCAGCAGTTATAGGGGATCCTACAATGAGCAGTTCTTC. Translated: CASSYRGSYNEQFF.

For the CDR3, the DNA is TGTGCCAGCAGCACCTGGACAGGGGAGTTTGGCTACACCTTC. This translates into CASSTWTGEFGYTF. The chain couples TRBV7-2 to TRBJ1-2; the match to TRBD1 covers 9 bases. The V segment lost 5 bases and the J segment 7 bases; nucleotides outside the gene matches: 8. The CDR3 is 14 residues long. The germline gives CDR1 SGHTA, CDR2 FQGNSA.

The rearrangement links TRBV2 to TRBJ1-2; 10 nucleotides align to TRBD1. J gave up 6 bases and V 8 bases, and 6 bases lay outside the gene matches. CDR3 length: 13 amino acids. Germline assignment: CDR1 SNHLY and CDR2 FYNNEI. Here the CDR3 DNA reads TGTGCCAGCCGAGACAGGGGGCCGGATGGCTACACCTTC. Amino acids: CASRDRGPDGYTF.

The chain carries TRBV5-6 and TRBJ1-3; D is ambiguous. The V and J ends lost 1 base and 3 bases respectively, with 11 bases between them. Germline loops: CDR1 SGHDT, CDR2 YYEEEE. CDR3 length: 15 residues. The CDR3 spells CASSLLSGHGNTIYF. DNA for the CDR3: TGTGCCAGCAGCTTGTTAAGTGGGCATGGAAACACCATATATTTT.

This clone was picked up one time. The chain recombines TRBV19 with TRBJ2-1; a possible D gene is TRBD2 (7 bases). This CDR3 spans 12 amino acids. Germline CDR1 and CDR2: LNHDA and SQIVND (reference sequence). V gave up 5 bases and J gave up 12 bases, with 14 bases separating them. The CDR3: CASSQGGVGQFF. CDR3 DNA: TGTGCCAGTAGTCAAGGGGGGGTCGGGCAGTTCTTC.